The rows below give T cell receptor beta chains drawn from one sample of a study of blood T cell repertoires in COVID-19. Some clones are missing from TCRdb's copy, which holds only in-frame ones; the method was immunoSEQ multiplex PCR. The sample lists roughly 320,000 clones, 70% to 90% occurring once. Input material: peripheral blood. Receptors were obtained from a woman between 45 and 65 years old with COVID-19, enrolled during active disease. CDR3s include the opening cysteine and the closing phenylalanine or tryptophan. The D gene is left open where the match is weak. Size is omitted from some rows. Given values are once, few, many or a class for expanded clones.

v_call: TRBV7-6
d_call: .
j_call: TRBJ1-2
clone_size: once
cdr3_aa: CASSLAGSQGRRGYTF
cdr3_nt: TGTGCCAGCAGCTTAGCGGGGAGCCAGGGGAGACGTGGCTACACCTTC

v_call: TRBV7-2
d_call: TRBD1
j_call: TRBJ2-7
clone_size: .
cdr3_aa: CASSRDSHNAYEQYF
cdr3_nt: TGTGCCAGCAGCCGGGACAGCCATAATGCCTACGAGCAGTACTTC

v_call: TRBV3-1/TRBV3-2
d_call: TRBD1
j_call: TRBJ2-5
clone_size: .
cdr3_aa: CASSHRRGRSSGETQYF
cdr3_nt: TGTGCCAGCAGCCACCGCAGGGGGCGATCATCCGGGGAGACCCAGTACTTC

v_call: TRBV30
d_call: .
j_call: TRBJ2-1
clone_size: .
cdr3_aa: CAWSYRGSEQFF
cdr3_nt: TGTGCCTGGAGTTATCGAGGTTCTGAGCAGTTCTTC

v_call: TRBV2
d_call: .
j_call: TRBJ2-3
clone_size: .
cdr3_aa: CASSGGGARGDTQYF
cdr3_nt: TGTGCCAGCAGTGGAGGGGGGGCTAGGGGAGATACGCAGTATTTT

v_call: TRBV12-3/TRBV12-4
d_call: .
j_call: TRBJ1-2
clone_size: once
cdr3_aa: CASTNSGLGYTF
cdr3_nt: TGTGCCAGCACCAACAGTGGGCTTGGCTACACCTTC

v_call: TRBV30
d_call: TRBD2
j_call: TRBJ2-7
clone_size: .
cdr3_aa: CAWSPMRERESPRAYEQYF
cdr3_nt: TGTGCCTGGAGTCCGATGCGGGAGCGGGAAAGCCCCAGGGCCTACGAGCAGTACTTC

v_call: TRBV11-2
d_call: .
j_call: TRBJ2-7
clone_size: .
cdr3_aa: CASSLVAVSYEQYF
cdr3_nt: TGTGCCAGCAGCTTAGTAGCAGTCTCCTACGAGCAGTACTTC

v_call: TRBV7-3
d_call: TRBD1
j_call: TRBJ2-1
clone_size: few
cdr3_aa: CASSSGGTGRNEQFF
cdr3_nt: TGTGCCAGCAGCTCCGGGGGGACAGGGCGCAATGAGCAGTTCTTC

v_call: TRBV29-1
d_call: TRBD2
j_call: TRBJ2-3
clone_size: .
cdr3_aa: CSVAREGLRGDTQYF
cdr3_nt: TGCAGCGTTGCGCGGGAGGGCCTACGGGGGGATACGCAGTATTTT

v_call: TRBV9
d_call: TRBD1
j_call: TRBJ1-2
clone_size: .
cdr3_aa: CASSVPDRGSYGYTF
cdr3_nt: TGTGCCAGCAGCGTCCCGGACAGGGGGAGCTATGGCTACACCTTC

v_call: TRBV2
d_call: TRBD2
j_call: TRBJ2-1
clone_size: .
cdr3_aa: CASITSAVHNEQFF
cdr3_nt: TGTGCCAGCATTACTAGCGCTGTGCACAATGAGCAGTTCTTC

v_call: TRBV5-6
d_call: .
j_call: TRBJ2-1
clone_size: .
cdr3_aa: CASSHGLNNEQFF
cdr3_nt: TGTGCCAGCAGCCACGGACTAAACAATGAGCAGTTCTTC

v_call: TRBV30
d_call: .
j_call: TRBJ2-5
clone_size: .
cdr3_aa: CAWSGNSWETQYF
cdr3_nt: TGTGCCTGGAGTGGGAACAGTTGGGAGACCCAGTACTTC

v_call: TRBV3-1/TRBV3-2
d_call: TRBD1
j_call: TRBJ2-2
clone_size: .
cdr3_aa: CASSPRDRGLVELFF
cdr3_nt: TGTGCCAGCAGCCCGAGGGACAGGGGGCTCGTGGAGCTGTTTTTT

v_call: TRBV7-3
d_call: .
j_call: TRBJ2-3
clone_size: .
cdr3_aa: CASSSDGDQTDTQYF
cdr3_nt: TGTGCCAGCAGCTCCGACGGGGATCAGACAGATACGCAGTATTTT

v_call: TRBV6-5
d_call: TRBD1
j_call: TRBJ1-4
clone_size: .
cdr3_aa: CASSPGQDNEKLFF
cdr3_nt: TGTGCCAGCAGCCCGGGACAGGATAATGAAAAACTGTTTTTT

v_call: TRBV4-1
d_call: .
j_call: TRBJ2-7
clone_size: .
cdr3_aa: CASSQDSPGVFAWGEQYF
cdr3_nt: TGCGCCAGCAGCCAAGATAGCCCCGGGGTTTTCGCATGGGGCGAGCAGTACTTC

v_call: TRBV15
d_call: TRBD2
j_call: TRBJ2-7
clone_size: .
cdr3_aa: CATSRDRLAAHEQYF
cdr3_nt: TGTGCCACCAGCAGAGATAGACTAGCGGCCCACGAGCAGTACTTC

v_call: TRBV30
d_call: .
j_call: TRBJ1-4
clone_size: .
cdr3_aa: CAWRGTTRGNEKLFF
cdr3_nt: TGTGCCTGGAGGGGCACGACGCGGGGTAATGAAAAACTGTTTTTT

v_call: TRBV11-3
d_call: TRBD1
j_call: TRBJ2-1
clone_size: .
cdr3_aa: CASSLRSGGNVEQFF
cdr3_nt: TGTGCCAGCAGCTTAAGGTCAGGGGGAAACGTTGAGCAGTTCTTC

v_call: TRBV4-1
d_call: TRBD1
j_call: TRBJ2-5
clone_size: once
cdr3_aa: CASSQRTGVETQYF
cdr3_nt: TGCGCCAGCAGCCAACGGACAGGGGTAGAGACCCAGTACTTC

v_call: TRBV10-3
d_call: TRBD1
j_call: TRBJ1-6
clone_size: .
cdr3_aa: CAISEPGQGPNSPLHF
cdr3_nt: TGTGCCATCAGTGAGCCGGGACAGGGGCCGAATTCACCCCTCCACTTT

v_call: TRBV19
d_call: .
j_call: TRBJ2-2
clone_size: once
cdr3_aa: CASSITGSGELFF
cdr3_nt: TGTGCCAGTAGTATCACAGGGTCCGGGGAGCTGTTTTTT

v_call: TRBV29-1
d_call: .
j_call: TRBJ1-2
clone_size: once
cdr3_aa: CSVEAGSHGYTF
cdr3_nt: TGCAGCGTTGAAGCGGGTTCTCATGGCTACACCTTC

v_call: TRBV3-1/TRBV3-2
d_call: .
j_call: TRBJ2-6
clone_size: .
cdr3_aa: CASSQEFGSGSYTSGANVLTF
cdr3_nt: TGTGCCAGCAGCCAAGAATTCGGAAGCGGGTCGTACACCTCTGGGGCCAACGTCCTGACTTTC

v_call: TRBV11-3
d_call: .
j_call: TRBJ2-7
clone_size: .
cdr3_aa: CASRRDSYEQYF
cdr3_nt: TGTGCCAGCAGGCGGGACTCCTACGAGCAGTACTTC

v_call: TRBV4-2
d_call: TRBD1
j_call: TRBJ1-2
clone_size: once
cdr3_aa: CASSHSTGTTYGYTF
cdr3_nt: TGTGCCAGCAGCCATTCGACAGGGACCACCTATGGCTACACCTTC

v_call: TRBV5-4
d_call: .
j_call: TRBJ1-2
clone_size: .
cdr3_aa: CASRVVGGDGYTF
cdr3_nt: TGTGCCAGCAGGGTTGTCGGAGGTGATGGCTACACCTTC

v_call: TRBV30
d_call: TRBD2
j_call: TRBJ2-3
clone_size: .
cdr3_aa: CAYRLAGGTDTQYF
cdr3_nt: TGTGCCTACCGTCTAGCGGGAGGCACAGATACGCAGTATTTT

v_call: TRBV7-9
d_call: .
j_call: TRBJ2-2
clone_size: .
cdr3_aa: CASSRPLAPGELFF
cdr3_nt: TGTGCCAGCAGCCGGCCGCTAGCTCCCGGGGAGCTGTTTTTT